This TCR beta chain was retrieved from a study of control samples from healthy donors and cancer patients. Sequenced by immunoSEQ multiplex PCR; TCRdb stores in-frame clones only, minus some. The sample lists 100,000 to 150,000 clones; 75% to 95% were seen once. V was trimmed by 4 bases and J by 0 bases, leaving 10 bases between them. Germline values: CDR1 MNHNY, CDR2 SVGAGI (reference sequence). This CDR3 spans 15 amino acids. The sequencing sample was made of blood. The TCR sequence derives from a man aged 18 to 30 in good health. The V gene is TRBV6-6, the J gene TRBJ2-1; D is possibly TRBD2 (5 bases). The CDR3, as DNA: TGTGCCAGCAGTTTTGGTGGGAGCTCCTACAATGAGCAGTTCTTC. Amino acids: CASSFGGSSYNEQFF.